A single sample is the source of the 28 T cell receptor beta chains below, sequenced in a study of cytomegalovirus exposure and HLA in healthy donors. The PCR used 60 Vbeta and 13 Jbeta primers. Data came from immunoSEQ multiplex PCR; TCRdb stores just in-frame clones and leaves some out. This sample yields under 150,000 clones, of which roughly 78% are seen a single time; over 4% belongs to the top ten. The source material was PBMCs. The origin of the receptors is a man in his forties or fifties in good health and CMV-seropositive.

The chain links TRBV19 to TRBJ2-3; TRBD2 matches 7 bases. The V segment lost 3 bases and the J segment 5 bases; nucleotides outside the gene matches: 8. CDR3 length: 15 residues. CDR1 is LNHDA, CDR2 SQIVND, per germline (reference sequence). CDR3 sequence (DNA): TGTGCCAGTAGTATGGGGGAGGGCCGGGGAGATACGCAGTATTTT. Its protein product is CASSMGEGRGDTQYF.

This sequence joins TRBV7-9 and TRBJ2-1, with 13 bases lining up with TRBD2. Germline V lookup: CDR1 SEHNR, CDR2 FQNEAQ (reference sequence). The CDR3 has 16 amino acids. V gave up 5 bases and J gave up 8 bases; unmatched junction bases: 9. For the CDR3, the DNA is TGTGCCAGCAGCATCGGACTAGCGGGAGAGGTGGATGAGCAGTTCTTC. Translated: CASSIGLAGEVDEQFF.

Points on this clone: This sample includes further DNA sequences coding for the same CDR3. The gene calls are TRBV7-2 and TRBJ1-2, with 8 bases fitting TRBD1. Germline trimming cut 7 bases from V and 7 bases from J; bases unmatched to any gene: 26. The CDR3 is made up of 19 amino acids. The germline V gene encodes CDR1 SGHTA and CDR2 FQGNSA. CDR3 nucleotides: TGTGCCAGCAATCTGTGGTTCGGGACAGGTGAGAGGGAGGTAAGTGGCTACACCTTC. Encoded protein: CASNLWFGTGEREVSGYTF.

This rearrangement joins TRBV27 to TRBJ1-1; perhaps TRBD1 as D (6 bases). Trimming stripped 2 bases from V and 4 bases from J, with 17 bases between. The CDR3 extends over 16 amino acids. Germline V lookup: CDR1 MNHEY, CDR2 SMNVEV (reference sequence). CDR3 in DNA: TGTGCCAGCAGTTTACCCCCTTACAGGGTGGGCACTGAAGCTTTCTTT. This translates into CASSLPPYRVGTEAFF.

This clone was found once. The chain uses TRBV5-1 and TRBJ1-6, with 10 positions matching TRBD1. Germline lookup yields CDR1 SGHRS and CDR2 YFSETQ. The junction had 6 bases not matched to a gene; V was cut back by 7 bases and J by 5 bases. The CDR3 extends over 15 amino acids. The CDR3 here is CASARGQGNNSPLHF. The CDR3 DNA follows: TGCGCCAGCGCCCGGGGACAGGGGAATAATTCACCCCTCCACTTT.

The gene calls are TRBV19 and TRBJ2-1; 8 nucleotides line up with TRBD2. The CDR3 spans 15 residues. The germline CDR1 and CDR2 sequences are LNHDA and SQIVND (reference sequence). After removal of 6 bases from V and 5 bases from J, the junction contained 9 bases not matched to a gene. The CDR3 bases are TGTGCCAGTAGCCAATGGACTAGCCAAGACAATGAGCAGTTCTTC. Translated, it gives CASSQWTSQDNEQFF.

This chain's CDR3 is CASSLDITGQRTYEQYF. The CDR3, as DNA: TGTGCCAGCAGCTTAGATATCACGGGACAACGCACCTACGAGCAGTACTTC. The gene calls are TRBV11-3 and TRBJ2-7, with D possibly being TRBD1 (6 bases). The CDR3 contains 17 residues. V was clipped by 0 bases and J by 2 bases, with 17 bases between them. Germline V gene lookup returns CDR1 SGHNT and CDR2 YENEEA.

J is TRBJ2-1 and V is TRBV10-2; 14 positions match TRBD2. The CDR3 loop spans 14 amino acids. Trimming at V came to 6 bases and at J to 9 bases, leaving 4 bases not matched to a gene. Per the germline V gene, CDR1 is WSHSY and CDR2 is SAAADI. Here the CDR3 DNA reads TGCGCCAGCAGACGGACTAGCGGGGGGAGTGAGCAGTTCTTC. It codes for CASRRTSGGSEQFF.

This chain joins TRBV11-2 and TRBJ2-5; no definite D call. This CDR3 is 15 amino acids long. V lost 1 base, J lost 4 bases, and 13 bases lay in between. CDR1 is SGHAT and CDR2 is FQNNGV in the germline V gene. CDR3 amino acids: CASSLAVWSLETQYF. DNA for the CDR3: TGTGCCAGCAGCTTAGCGGTATGGTCCCTAGAGACCCAGTACTTC.

This clone occurred a few times. The V gene is TRBV14, the J gene TRBJ2-7, with a tentative D call TRBD1 (5 bases). The CDR3 is made up of 15 amino acids. The V end was cut by 2 bases, the J end by 0 bases, with 11 bases between. Germline CDR1 is SGHDN and CDR2 is FVKESK. The CDR3 loop is CASSQQTVSSYEQYF. In DNA, the CDR3 is TGTGCCAGCAGCCAACAGACAGTAAGCTCCTACGAGCAGTACTTC. Full variable domain (outside the CDR3, taken from reference TRBV14 and TRBJ2-7): EAGVTQFPSHSVIEKGQTVTLRCDPISGHDNLYWYRRVMGKEIKFLLHFVKESKQDESGMPNNRFLAERTGGTYSTLKVQPAELEDSGVYFCASSQQTVSSYEQYFGPGTRLTVT.

A few counts support this clone. V is TRBV6-6 and J is TRBJ1-1, with D perhaps matching TRBD1 (5 bases). V lost 2 bases, J lost 2 bases, and 9 bases lay in between. The CDR3 is made up of 14 amino acids. Germline values: CDR1 MNHNY, CDR2 SVGAGI (reference sequence). The chain's CDR3 is CASSYGAPNTEAFF. The DNA of the CDR3 is TGTGCCAGCAGTTACGGGGCCCCAAACACTGAAGCTTTCTTT.

The chain uses TRBV4-1 and TRBJ2-1, with 7 nucleotides matching TRBD2. CDR3 length equals 15 residues. J lost 11 bases, V lost 1 base, and 11 bases had no gene match. Per germline, CDR1 MGHRA and CDR2 YSYEKL. The CDR3 bases are TGCGCCAGCAGCCAAGGGGGCGGGGGAGTAATTAAGCAGTTCTTC. Amino acid sequence: CASSQGGGGVIKQFF.

This clone was found once. The V and J genes are TRBV10-3 and TRBJ2-3, with D maybe TRBD1 (6 bases). V lost 2 bases, J lost 5 bases, and 11 bases lay in between. Germline CDR1 reads ENHRY; CDR2 reads SYGVKD. This CDR3 region has 14 residues. The CDR3 is CAISEAGDGDTQYF. CDR3 DNA sequence: TGTGCCATCAGTGAGGCAGGGGACGGAGATACGCAGTATTTT.

This rearrangement joins TRBV11-2 to TRBJ2-2; 8 bases match TRBD1. This CDR3 has 15 amino acids. Germline CDR1 is SGHAT and CDR2 is FQNNGV. V trimming: 7 bases; J trimming: 7 bases; junction bases outside the gene matches: 11. The CDR3 DNA sequence: TGTGCCAGCACCTTGAACAGGGGGGAAGGCGGGGAGCTGTTTTTT. Protein: CASTLNRGEGGELFF.

This clone was recorded once. This chain connects TRBV10-3 to TRBJ1-5; the D is unclear. Germline values: CDR1 ENHRY, CDR2 SYGVKD. This CDR3 region has 15 residues. V dropped 6 bases and J dropped 7 bases, with 19 bases sitting between them. The CDR3 DNA sequence: TGTGCCATCAGGGCAGACGGCTCCTCGGGGCAGCCCCAGCATTTT. Translated: CAIRADGSSGQPQHF.

V and J are TRBV29-1 and TRBJ2-1; TRBD2 matches 9 bases. V lost 4 bases and J lost 12; bases outside the gene matches: 16. The CDR3 is 15 residues long. Germline-derived CDR1 and CDR2 are SQVTM and ANQGSEA. The CDR3 region has the DNA TGCAGCGTTGCGAGCGGGGGGTATTCTACAATGAGGCAGTTCTTC. Translating it yields CSVASGGYSTMRQFF.

This sequence joins TRBV6-4 and TRBJ1-5, with 10 bases matching TRBD1. The CDR3 extends over 14 amino acids. Trimming took 6 bases from V and 7 from J; bases not matched to a gene: 6. In germline, CDR1 is MRHNA, CDR2 SNTAGT. CDR3 nucleotide sequence: TGTGCCAGCAGGGTTGGGACAGGGGACCAGCCCCAGCATTTT. Its protein is CASRVGTGDQPQHF.

The chain links TRBV6-1 to TRBJ2-2; tentative D call: TRBD1 (6 bases). The CDR3 extends over 14 amino acids. Germline CDR1 is MNHNS and CDR2 is SASEGT. V dropped 7 bases and J dropped 4 bases, with 13 bases sitting between them. The CDR3: CASKPGHITGELFF. The CDR3 coding sequence is TGTGCCAGCAAGCCGGGACATATCACCGGGGAGCTGTTTTTT.

The CDR3 DNA is TGCGCCAGCGGGGGGGCAACTAGCAATCAGCCCCAGCATTTT. The encoded protein is CASGGATSNQPQHF. This chain links TRBV10-2 with TRBJ1-5, with D possibly matching TRBD1 (6 bases). V was shortened by 8 bases and J by 0 bases, with 11 bases between the two germline ends. CDR1 WSHSY and CDR2 SAAADI come from the germline V gene. The CDR3 length is 14 residues.

This clone showed up many times. The J gene is TRBJ2-7, the V gene TRBV19; 7 nucleotides line up with TRBD1. The J segment lost 2 bases and the V segment lost 5 bases, leaving 6 bases of the junction unmatched. CDR3 length: 14 residues. The germline CDR1 and CDR2 sequences are LNHDA and SQIVND (reference sequence). CDR3 protein: CASSLDRDTYEQYF. The DNA of the CDR3 is TGTGCCAGTAGTCTCGACAGGGATACCTACGAGCAGTACTTC.

The rearrangement joins TRBV4-1 to TRBJ1-4, with 7 bases matching TRBD1. The CDR3 totals 15 residues. J lost 0 bases, V lost 4 bases, and 2 bases had no gene match. Germline CDR1 and CDR2: MGHRA and YSYEKL. In DNA form, the CDR3 reads TGCGCCAGCAGCCGACAGGGTGCAACTAATGAAAAACTGTTTTTT. Amino acid sequence: CASSRQGATNEKLFF.

The V gene is TRBV18, the J gene TRBJ1-2, with D possibly matching TRBD1 (5 bases). This CDR3 is 16 amino acids long. V shed 3 bases and J shed 5 bases, with 19 bases lying between them. The germline gives CDR1 KGHSH, CDR2 LQKENI. The DNA for the CDR3 is TGTGCCAGCTCACCTGGGTCAGGGCCCCTGGAGTATGGCTACACCTTC. Its translation is CASSPGSGPLEYGYTF.

The CDR3 loop reads CASSRDFLNEQFF. The DNA for the CDR3 is TGCGCCAGCAGCCGGGACTTCCTAAATGAGCAGTTCTTC. The chain joins TRBV5-1 to TRBJ2-1, with a possible D match to TRBD2 (6 bases). Trimming cost V 4 bases and J 7 bases, with 12 bases left between them. This CDR3 has 13 amino acids. CDR1 is SGHRS, CDR2 YFSETQ, per germline.

Comments on this clone: A read error may produce the germline difference seen at one junction end. The chain uses TRBV7-9 and TRBJ2-3; 13 bases fit TRBD2. Per the germline V gene, CDR1 is SEHNR and CDR2 is FQNEAQ (reference sequence). This CDR3 contains 18 residues. CDR3 DNA: TGTTCCAGCAGCCCCATTGTTACTAGCGGGAGGGCCACAGATACGCAGTATTTT. Its protein product is CSSSPIVTSGRATDTQYF.

The chain has TRBV27 and TRBJ1-3; TRBD1 is a possible D gene (6 bases). The CDR3 runs to 14 residues. The V gene's germline CDR1 is MNHEY and CDR2 SMNVEV (reference sequence). V lost 7 bases to trimming and J lost 0 bases, with 10 bases between them. The CDR3 spells CASTTGSSGNTIYF. CDR3 nucleotides: TGTGCCAGCACAACAGGGAGCTCTGGAAACACCATATATTTT.

This clone was seen more than once but under ten times. This chain joins TRBV7-9 and TRBJ1-1; 11 nucleotides line up with TRBD1. This CDR3 region has 17 residues. Germline V gene sequence: CDR1 SEHNR, CDR2 FQNEAQ (reference sequence). V was clipped by 3 bases and J by 3 bases; unmatched bases: 9. The CDR3 loop is CASSFLKGQGVDTEAFF. The CDR3 coding sequence is TGTGCCAGCAGCTTTCTCAAGGGACAGGGGGTGGACACTGAAGCTTTCTTT.

The rearrangement joins TRBV12-5 to TRBJ1-5; D gene uncertain. The germline CDR1 and CDR2 sequences are LGHNT and FRNRAP. There are 18 residues in the CDR3. The V end lost 0 bases, the J end lost 3 bases, and 18 bases lay between the germline ends. The DNA of the CDR3 is TGTGCTAGTGGTTTGGTACTCGGGGATCCCTTCCTCAATCAGCCCCAGCATTTT. Residues: CASGLVLGDPFLNQPQHF.

The chain couples TRBV4-1 to TRBJ2-1; 14 bases agree with TRBD2. Losses at the gene ends were 5 bases for V and 9 bases for J; bases not matched to a gene: 6. Germline V CDR1 and CDR2: MGHRA, YSYEKL. This CDR3 region has 15 residues. CDR3 nucleotides: TGCGCCAGCAGCAAGGGACTAGCGGGAGCTGGTGAGCAGTTCTTC. This translates into CASSKGLAGAGEQFF.